The rows below give T cell receptor beta chains drawn from one sample of a study of shared clonotypes between healthy human individuals. The protocol was immunoSEQ multiplex PCR, while the TCRdb copy is restricted to in-frame clones and leaves out a portion. Of over 2,000,000 clones listed, around 93% were seen once; the top ten hold 1.5% to 2%. Sequences were obtained from naive CD8+ T cells from PBMCs. The receptors come from a man between 18 and 35 years old in good health. Some clones in this sample may be carry-over from other donors' samples. CDR3s include the opening cysteine and the closing phenylalanine or tryptophan. A D gene is named only where the DNA matches it firmly. The size field is filled for only some rows; it gives once, few, many or a size class.

d_call | j_call | clone_size | v_call | cdr3_aa | cdr3_nt
- | TRBJ2-1 | - | TRBV20-1 | CSAIEWNEQFF | TGCAGTGCTATAGAATGGAATGAGCAGTTCTTC
TRBD1 | TRBJ2-7 | - | TRBV27 | CASRRRGQGYYEQYF | TGTGCCAGCAGAAGAAGAGGACAGGGGTATTACGAGCAGTACTTC
TRBD1 | TRBJ2-3 | - | TRBV29-1 | CSVFRDSGQYF | TGCAGCGTTTTCCGGGACAGCGGGCAGTATTTT
- | TRBJ2-5 | - | TRBV5-4 | CASSLRETQYF | TGTGCCAGCAGCTTGAGAGAGACCCAGTACTTC
- | TRBJ2-1 | - | TRBV27 | CASGLKGGGEQFF | TGTGCCAGCGGCCTGAAGGGGGGGGGTGAGCAGTTCTTC
- | TRBJ2-5 | - | TRBV6-5 | CASSYSGLLGETQYF | TGTGCCAGCAGTTACTCGGGCCTTCTCGGGGAGACCCAGTACTTC
TRBD1 | TRBJ1-5 | - | TRBV9 | CASSEGGQYNQPQHF | TGTGCCAGCAGCGAGGGGGGACAGTACAATCAGCCCCAGCATTTT
- | TRBJ1-4 | - | TRBV30 | CAWRRAGMTEKLFF | TGTGCCTGGAGGAGGGCAGGGATGACTGAAAAACTGTTTTTT
- | TRBJ2-4 | - | TRBV28 | CASSPVVEPQPKNIQYF | TGTGCCAGCAGCCCCGTCGTGGAACCTCAACCCAAAAACATTCAGTACTTC
TRBD1 | TRBJ2-1 | - | TRBV19 | CASRETGGGYNEQFF | TGTGCCAGTAGAGAGACAGGGGGTGGCTACAATGAGCAGTTCTTC
- | TRBJ1-5 | once | TRBV27 | CASSLTMYGNQPQHF | TGTGCCAGCAGTTTGACCATGTATGGCAATCAGCCCCAGCATTTT
TRBD2 | TRBJ2-1 | once | TRBV11-2 | CASILSPGRGLPNNEQFF | TGTGCCAGCATCCTCAGCCCGGGGAGGGGACTACCTAACAATGAGCAGTTCTTC
- | TRBJ1-1 | few | TRBV15 | CATSPSDRPTEAFF | TGTGCCACCAGCCCGTCAGACAGGCCCACTGAAGCTTTCTTT
TRBD1 | TRBJ2-7 | - | TRBV29-1 | CSVEAGRQGAYEQYF | TGCAGCGTTGAGGCGGGGCGACAGGGGGCCTACGAGCAGTACTTC
- | TRBJ1-1 | few | TRBV9 | CASSVGGVNTEAFF | TGTGCCAGCAGCGTAGGGGGGGTGAACACTGAAGCTTTCTTT